These T cell receptor beta chains were read from a single sample in a study of metastatic and nonmetastatic thyroid tumors. Through MiXCR, TCRdb re-clonotyped the PCR reads. The sample shows 17,000 or so clones, around 25% of them seen only once. Sequencing was done on a sample of adjacent normal tissue. All receptors come from a female donor with papillary thyroid cancer or a benign thyroid nodule (not recorded which). Some clones in this sample may be carry-over from other donors' samples. The CDR3 runs from the conserved cysteine through the conserved F or W. A D gene is named only where the DNA matches it firmly. Where a row states a size, it is once, few, many or the class of an expanded clone; other rows omit it.

D,size,J,V,DNA,CDR3
NA,few,TRBJ1-2,TRBV10-1,TGCGCCAGCAGTGATCGGAAGGGAGGCTACACCTTC,CASSDRKGGYTF
TRBD2,medium-sized,TRBJ2-5,TRBV4-3,TGCGCCAGCAGCCAAAGTACTAGCGGGAGTGAGACCCAGTACTTC,CASSQSTSGSETQYF
TRBD1,many,TRBJ1-2,TRBV6-1,TGTGCCAGCAGTCCACAGACAGGGGCGGCTTATGGCTACACCTTC,CASSPQTGAAYGYTF
NA,NA,TRBJ1-1,TRBV20-1,TGCAGTGCTAGAGTAGCGTCGGGACAAAACACTGAAGCTTTCTTT,CSARVASGQNTEAFF
NA,NA,TRBJ2-1,TRBV9,TGTGCCAGCAGTGAGACAGGTGACGGCGAGGATGAGCAGTTCTTC,CASSETGDGEDEQFF
NA,few,TRBJ2-3,TRBV28,TGTGCCAGCAGTGGAAGGGGGTTTACGCAGTATTTT,CASSGRGFTQYF
NA,NA,TRBJ2-7,TRBV2,TGTGCCAGCAGTGAGCAGGGGATGAACGAGCAGTACTTC,CASSEQGMNEQYF
NA,NA,TRBJ2-2,TRBV7-6,TGTGCCAGCAGCCCGGGGTGGGGACGGAACACCGGGGAGCTGTTTTTT,CASSPGWGRNTGELFF
NA,NA,TRBJ2-5,TRBV7-2,TGTGCCAGCAGCACACAGGGATTACTAGAGACCCAGTACTTC,CASSTQGLLETQYF
NA,NA,TRBJ2-5,TRBV7-8,TGTGCCAGCAGCATGCACCAAGAGACCCAGTACTTC,CASSMHQETQYF
TRBD2,NA,TRBJ2-7,TRBV5-5,TGTGCCAGCAGCTTGGCCCCTAGCGGGGGGCTGTACGGGCAGTACTTC,CASSLAPSGGLYGQYF
NA,few,TRBJ2-1,TRBV6-2/TRBV6-3,TGTGCCAGCAGTTACTCCTATGACAATGAGCAGTTCTTC,CASSYSYDNEQFF
TRBD1,many,TRBJ2-7,TRBV28,TGTGCCAGCAGCTACGGGACAGGAAGCTCCTACGAGCAGTACTTC,CASSYGTGSSYEQYF
TRBD1,NA,TRBJ1-2,TRBV6-1,TGTGCCAGCAGTCCCAGGGGGACCGATGGCTACACCTTC,CASSPRGTDGYTF
TRBD1,few,TRBJ1-5,TRBV6-1,TGTGCCAGCAGCCGACGGGACAGGGCGGGCAATCAGCCCCAGCATTTT,CASSRRDRAGNQPQHF
NA,NA,TRBJ2-3,TRBV19,TGTGCCAGTAGTTCCAGGGGCCCTACGCAGTATTTT,CASSSRGPTQYF
NA,NA,TRBJ2-7,TRBV28,TGTGCCAGCAACCGGTCAGGGTTTTCCTACGAGCAGTACTTC,CASNRSGFSYEQYF
NA,NA,TRBJ2-5,TRBV11-3,TGTGCCAGCAGCTTAGATCTTGGAGGGGGCCAAGAGACCCAGTACTTC,CASSLDLGGGQETQYF
TRBD1,NA,TRBJ2-7,TRBV10-3,TGTGCCATCAGGGACTCGACAGGGACCTACGAGCAGTACTTC,CAIRDSTGTYEQYF
TRBD1,few,TRBJ1-1,TRBV30,TGTGCCTCTCAGGGGGTCGACACTGAAGCTTTCTTT,CASQGVDTEAFF
NA,NA,TRBJ2-6,TRBV13,TGTGCCAGCAGCTTATTGATCGGTGAGACCAACGTCCTGACTTTC,CASSLLIGETNVLTF
TRBD1,NA,TRBJ2-4,TRBV3-1,TGTGCCAGCAGCCAAGGGACAGGGCCCAAAAACATTCAGTACTTC,CASSQGTGPKNIQYF
TRBD1,few,TRBJ1-1,TRBV20-1,TGCAGTGCTAGAGCTCGCGGACAGGGCTCTGAAGCTTTCTTT,CSARARGQGSEAFF
NA,medium-sized,TRBJ2-1,TRBV24-1,TGTGCCACCAGTGATTCAGTCTACAATGAGCAGTTCTTC,CATSDSVYNEQFF
NA,NA,TRBJ2-2,TRBV19,TGTGCCAGTAGTACCTGGCGGGGTACCGGGGAGCTGTTTTTT,CASSTWRGTGELFF
NA,few,TRBJ2-7,TRBV27,TGTGCCAGCAGTTTTAAACTCGGACAGAACTACGAGCAGTACTTC,CASSFKLGQNYEQYF
NA,few,TRBJ2-5,TRBV24-1,TGTGCCACCAGTGATCCGGACAGTCTCAAAGAGACCCAGTACTTC,CATSDPDSLKETQYF
NA,few,TRBJ2-7,TRBV27,TGTGCCAGCAGTTTAAGAGCAAAAAGTTACGAGCAGTACTTC,CASSLRAKSYEQYF
TRBD2,large,TRBJ2-7,TRBV6-1,TGTGCCAGCACCCCCTTCCTGACTAGCGGGAGTGCTTACGAGCAGTACTTC,CASTPFLTSGSAYEQYF
TRBD1,NA,TRBJ2-7,TRBV6-1,TGTGCCAGCAGCCCCGACAGGGGCAGCTACGAGCAGTACTTC,CASSPDRGSYEQYF
TRBD1,few,TRBJ1-1,TRBV6-5,TGTGCCAGCAGTTTCTGGACAGGGGTTTTTAACACTGAAGCTTTCTTT,CASSFWTGVFNTEAFF
NA,NA,TRBJ2-7,TRBV28,TGTGCCAGCAGTTTGGGGGGGCCCTCCCCCATCGAGCAGTACTTC,CASSLGGPSPIEQYF
NA,few,TRBJ2-2,TRBV5-1,TGCGCCAGCAGCTGGAGGGCCGGTAACACCGGGGAGCTGTTTTTT,CASSWRAGNTGELFF